This TCR beta chain was recorded in a study of shared clonotypes between healthy human individuals. Study-wide results and caveats: What rarefaction showed was incomplete sorted-subset sequencing despite large depth.

The CDR3 is 20 residues long. The germline V gene encodes CDR1 SGHNT and CDR2 YYREEE (reference sequence). Deletions cut 0 bases from V and 2 bases from J, with 24 bases between. TCRdb keeps only in-frame clones here, not all; method: immunoSEQ multiplex PCR. The data show a few hundred thousand clones, approximately 97% seen once. A remark on this clone: The antigen remains undetermined.

This chain joins TRBV5-4 and TRBJ2-1, with D unresolved. The clonotype originates from a woman in her 30s in good health. What was sequenced was naive CD4+ T cells sorted from blood. Subset meaning: CD45RA+ positively selected. CDR3 residues: CASSLAFSRPHLGTYNEQFF. The DNA for the CDR3 is TGTGCCAGCAGCTTGGCCTTTAGTCGCCCCCATTTAGGGACCTACAATGAGCAGTTCTTC.